This entry describes one T cell receptor (beta chain). Assay used: immunoSEQ multiplex PCR; TCRdb lists only in-frame clones, some missing. There are tens of thousands of clones in the sample; approximately 89% occur only once, and more than 3% lies in the top ten. The source of the sample is a study of blood T cell repertoires in COVID-19. Study in general: PBMCs, B-cell-depleted T cells, or T cells were the source of the cDNA or gDNA that made up the material.

CDR1 and CDR2 (germline): SEHNR, FQNEAQ (reference sequence). V trimming: 1 base; J trimming: 6 bases; junction bases outside the gene matches: 8. The CDR3 extends over 15 amino acids. The TCR comes from a man in his forties or fifties with acute or convalescent COVID-19. Sequencing was carried out using peripheral blood. The chain employs TRBV7-9 and TRBJ1-2; 7 bases fit TRBD1. CDR3 bases: TGTGCCAGCAGCTTAGGCAACAGGGGTAGGGATGGCTACACCTTC. Residues: CASSLGNRGRDGYTF. The entire variable domain, with the rest obtained from reference TRBV7-9 and TRBJ1-2, is as follows: DTGVSQNPRHKITKRGQNVTFRCDPISEHNRLYWYRQTLGQGPEFLTYFQNEAQLEKSRLLSDRFSAERPKGSFSTLEIQRTEQGDSAMYLCASSLGNRGRDGYTFGSGTRLTVV.